This is a list of T cell receptor beta chains from one sample in a study of control samples from healthy donors and cancer patients. The assay was immunoSEQ multiplex PCR, and TCRdb's table has in-frame clones only and misses some. The table has 130,000 or so clones, roughly 92% seen once; the top ten hold less than 6%. The sequencing sample was made of blood. The receptor source for this set is a man between 18 and 35 years old in good health. Both conserved end residues are part of each CDR3. Each record gives: V gene, D gene, clone size, J gene, CDR3 protein, CDR3 DNA. D genes are given only for firm matches. Not every row has a clone size; where given, it reads once, few, many or a size class.

TRBV2	TRBD2	-	TRBJ2-4	CASSSTSGGAVNIQYF	TGTGCCAGCAGTTCCACTAGCGGGGGGGCGGTAAACATTCAGTACTTC
TRBV13	-	-	TRBJ2-1	CASSKEWGAMGEQFF	TGTGCCAGCAGCAAAGAGTGGGGTGCTATGGGTGAGCAGTTCTTC
TRBV21-1	-	-	TRBJ1-2	CASSNRVPTYLYGYTF	TGTGCCAGCAGCAATCGGGTTCCTACTTATTTGTATGGCTACACCTTC
TRBV19	-	-	TRBJ1-2	CASGRDDYGYTF	TGTGCCAGTGGGAGGGATGACTATGGCTACACCTTC
TRBV6-2/TRBV6-3	-	-	TRBJ2-3	CASSYAGPTPDTQYF	TGTGCCAGCAGTTACGCGGGCCCTACGCCAGATACGCAGTATTTT
TRBV30	TRBD1	-	TRBJ2-1	CAWSGHSYHRQGVYNEQFF	TGTGCCTGGAGTGGTCACTCCTACCATCGACAGGGGGTCTACAATGAGCAGTTCTTC
TRBV5-6	TRBD1	-	TRBJ2-7	CASSLGDRTYEQYF	TGTGCCAGCAGCCTAGGGGACAGGACCTACGAGCAGTACTTC
TRBV6-5	-	-	TRBJ2-4	CASGASLAKNIQYF	TGTGCCAGCGGGGCGTCGCTAGCCAAAAACATTCAGTACTTC
TRBV6-6	TRBD1	-	TRBJ2-3	CASRRSGTGAVDTQYF	TGTGCCAGCAGACGGTCCGGGACAGGGGCGGTAGATACGCAGTATTTT
TRBV7-3	-	-	TRBJ1-2	CASSPGLSYGYTF	TGTGCCAGCAGTCCGGGACTCAGCTATGGCTACACCTTC
TRBV10-1	TRBD1	once	TRBJ2-3	CASPPGTGSTDTQYF	TGCGCCAGCCCCCCCGGGACAGGGAGCACAGATACGCAGTATTTT
TRBV29-1	TRBD1	-	TRBJ1-2	CSVGQGGGYTF	TGCAGCGTCGGACAGGGTGGTGGCTACACCTTC